What follows are 21 T cell receptor beta chains derived from one specimen sequenced in a study of identical twins. In TCRdb, the 5' RACE reads were re-called with MiXCR into one record per CDR3 protein. The sample gives fewer than 900,000 distinct CDR3 sequences, around 21% of which show up once; 4% to 5.5% is in the top ten. The same sample was also studied in work on T cells expressing NK-cell markers.

The specimen was PBMCs. Every receptor here comes from a woman aged 18-35 years in good health.

This clonotype was picked up many times. V usage is TRBV20-1 and J usage is TRBJ2-5, with D possibly being TRBD2 (5 bases). CDR3 size: 12 residues. The germline V and J ends were trimmed by 5 bases and 5 bases, with 12 bases remaining between them. Germline CDR1 DFQATT, CDR2 SNEGSKA (reference sequence). The CDR3 protein is CSADLGVETQYF. The DNA for the CDR3 is TGCAGTGCTGACCTGGGAGTGGAGACCCAGTACTTC.

This clonotype was found many times. The chain couples TRBV5-1 to TRBJ2-3; the D is unclear. Germline V gene sequence: CDR1 SGHRS, CDR2 YFSETQ. The CDR3 spans 16 residues. Trimming left V 0 bases short and J 3 bases short, with 14 bases between. The CDR3, as DNA: TGCGCCAGCAGCTTGGTTTCTAGTATTGGGACAGATACGCAGTATTTT. Translated: CASSLVSSIGTDTQYF.

V is TRBV9 and J is TRBJ2-1, with TRBD2 matching 11 bases. The CDR3 runs 14 residues. Germline trimming cut 4 bases from V and 9 bases from J; bases unmatched to any gene: 6. Germline CDR1 and CDR2: SGDLS and YYNGEE. This CDR3 reads CASSPRTSGREQFF. CDR3 DNA sequence: TGTGCCAGCAGCCCTCGGACTAGCGGGCGTGAGCAGTTCTTC.

The V call is TRBV5-6, the J call TRBJ2-7, with D perhaps matching TRBD2 (6 bases). CDR1 and CDR2 (germline): SGHDT, YYEEEE. This CDR3 is 15 amino acids long. V was trimmed by 0 bases and J by 1 base, leaving 11 bases between them. The DNA for the CDR3 is TGTGCCAGCAGCTTGGGTGGGACTGGGTCCTACGAGCAGTACTTC. Its translation: CASSLGGTGSYEQYF.

The chain carries TRBV12-3 or TRBV12-4 and TRBJ2-6; D is uncertain. V dropped 7 bases and J dropped 1 base, with 14 bases sitting between them. The CDR3 extends over 16 amino acids. The CDR3 protein is CASTPRSRSGANVLTF. As DNA, the CDR3 is TGTGCCAGCACCCCAAGGTCAAGGTCTGGGGCCAACGTCCTGACTTTC.

The rearrangement uses TRBV20-1 and TRBJ2-5; D is uncertain. Germline CDR1 is DFQATT and CDR2 is SNEGSKA (reference sequence). Trimming took 3 bases from V and 4 from J, leaving 15 bases between them. This CDR3 has 14 amino acids. Here the CDR3 DNA reads TGCAGTGCTAGTCGTTTCGATTCTGGAGAGACCCAGTACTTC. Translation: CSASRFDSGETQYF.

This clonotype was counted between two and nine times. The chain uses TRBV10-2 and TRBJ2-1; D gene uncertain. The CDR3 is made up of 14 amino acids. V lost 8 bases, J lost 8 bases, and 19 bases lay in between. Germline lookup yields CDR1 WSHSY and CDR2 SAAADI. CDR3 in amino acids: CASRSVVGWDEQFF. As DNA, the CDR3 is TGCGCCAGCCGATCGGTCGTCGGATGGGATGAGCAGTTCTTC.

This clonotype was seen a handful of times. The CDR3 sequence is CASSSVYNEQFF. DNA for the CDR3: TGTGCCAGCAGCTCTGTCTACAATGAGCAGTTCTTC. The rearrangement links TRBV7-2 to TRBJ2-1, with D hard to call. V was shortened by 4 bases and J by 3 bases, with 4 bases between the two germline ends. The CDR3 is 12 residues long. Germline V CDR1 and CDR2: SGHTA, FQGNSA.

Comment on this clonotype: This could be a read error, since a much larger clone is one nucleotide away. The V call is TRBV3-1, the J call TRBJ2-7; TRBD2 aligns across 14 bases. Trimming took 4 bases from V and 3 from J; bases not matched to a gene: 2. The CDR3 has 15 amino acids. Germline CDR1 LGHDT, CDR2 YNNKEL (reference sequence). The CDR3 here is CASSRGLAGDYEQYF. CDR3 sequence (DNA): TGTGCCAGCAGCCGGGGACTAGCGGGAGACTACGAGCAGTACTTC.

This chain links TRBV12-3 or TRBV12-4 with TRBJ2-1; no clear D gene. This CDR3 comprises 15 residues. V lost 3 bases to trimming and J lost 2 bases, with 11 bases between them. The CDR3 DNA reads TGTGCCAGCAGTTTTAGGGCCACAACCTACAATGAGCAGTTCTTC. Translation: CASSFRATTYNEQFF.

This clonotype was seen repeatedly, ten times or more. This chain joins TRBV2 and TRBJ1-2; no firm D call. Germline V gene data show CDR1 as SNHLY and CDR2 as FYNNEI. V lost 9 bases and J 4 bases, leaving 12 bases between the germline ends. The length of the CDR3 is 12 residues. This CDR3 reads CASGGGGYGYTF. CDR3 in DNA: TGTGCCAGTGGAGGAGGTGGCTATGGCTACACCTTC.

The V gene is TRBV12-3 or TRBV12-4, the J gene TRBJ2-7; D might be TRBD2 (7 bases). V lost 5 bases and J 2 bases, leaving 10 bases between the germline ends. CDR3 length: 13 amino acids. CDR3 DNA: TGTGCCAGCAGTAAAGGGGGGGCCTACGAGCAGTACTTC. Protein sequence: CASSKGGAYEQYF.

The genes are TRBV12-3 or TRBV12-4 and TRBJ1-1; tentative D call: TRBD1 (5 bases). The CDR3 has 13 residues. V lost 3 bases and J 6 bases, leaving 11 bases between the germline ends. The CDR3 DNA reads as TGTGCCAGCAGTTTGAGAGGGGAGGCTGAAGCTTTCTTT. Translating gives CASSLRGEAEAFF.

The chain couples TRBV7-9 to TRBJ1-1, with 9 bases that match TRBD1. CDR3 length: 16 amino acids. After removal of 3 bases from V and 4 bases from J, the junction contained 9 bases not matched to a gene. The germline CDR1 and CDR2 sequences are SEHNR and FQNEAQ (reference sequence). Here the CDR3 reads CASSFSDRGPSTEAFF. The CDR3 DNA reads TGTGCCAGCAGCTTCTCGGACAGGGGACCGAGCACTGAAGCTTTCTTT.

This clonotype was observed a few times. The genes are TRBV10-3 and TRBJ2-1; TRBD2 matches 7 bases. With V trimmed by 4 bases and J by 5 bases, 8 bases remained unmatched. CDR1 and CDR2 from the germline V gene are ENHRY and SYGVKD. This CDR3 is built from 15 residues. This CDR3 is CAISGLGGFHNEQFF. DNA for the CDR3: TGTGCCATCAGTGGACTCGGGGGGTTCCACAATGAGCAGTTCTTC.

This clonotype was counted a few times. The chain has TRBV10-3 and TRBJ1-2; D unclear. Germline lookup yields CDR1 ENHRY and CDR2 SYGVKD. Between the trimmed V and J ends, which lost 3 bases and 4 bases, there was a span of 9 bases. The CDR3 contains 13 residues. The CDR3 sequence: CAISDNSGYGYTF. The CDR3, as DNA: TGTGCCATCAGTGACAATAGTGGCTATGGCTACACCTTC.

The chain carries TRBV27 and TRBJ2-1; no clear D gene. The V and J ends lost 2 bases and 0 bases respectively, with 14 bases between them. Germline assignment: CDR1 MNHEY and CDR2 SMNVEV (reference sequence). This CDR3 has 17 residues. The CDR3 spells CASSLREDDSSYNEQFF. The DNA of the CDR3 is TGTGCCAGCAGTTTAAGAGAGGACGATAGCTCCTACAATGAGCAGTTCTTC.

The rearrangement joins TRBV12-5 to TRBJ2-2, with 8 bases fitting TRBD2. Germline CDR1 is LGHNT and CDR2 is FRNRAP. This CDR3 spans 14 amino acids. Trimming removed 4 bases from V and 9 bases from J; junction bases left unmatched: 7. CDR3 nucleotide sequence: TGTGCTAGTGGTTCTTCGGGGGGGCTAAGGGAGCTGTTTTTT. As protein: CASGSSGGLRELFF.

The chain uses TRBV10-3 and TRBJ1-1; D is unresolved. Germline lookup yields CDR1 ENHRY and CDR2 SYGVKD. V was trimmed by 3 bases and J by 0 bases, leaving 11 bases between them. This CDR3 has 15 amino acids. This CDR3 reads CAISDLARMNTEAFF. The CDR3 DNA sequence: TGTGCCATCAGTGATCTCGCAAGAATGAACACTGAAGCTTTCTTT.

This clonotype was counted between two and nine times. This chain connects TRBV10-2 to TRBJ1-1; 7 bases line up with TRBD1. V shed 7 bases, J shed 0 bases, and the junction held 11 bases outside the gene matches. Germline CDR1 and CDR2: WSHSY and SAAADI. The CDR3 contains 16 residues. CDR3 residues: CASKPGQRTMNTEAFF. The CDR3 coding sequence is TGCGCCAGCAAACCGGGACAGCGCACCATGAACACTGAAGCTTTCTTT.

J is TRBJ2-2 and V is TRBV20-1; the D gene is possibly TRBD1 (6 bases). Germline V gene data show CDR1 as DFQATT and CDR2 as SNEGSKA (reference sequence). The CDR3 is 12 residues long. Trimming removed 6 bases from V and 4 bases from J, with 9 bases in between. The CDR3 nucleotides are TGCAGTGCCTTGGACAGCACCGGGGAGCTGTTTTTT. This encodes CSALDSTGELFF.